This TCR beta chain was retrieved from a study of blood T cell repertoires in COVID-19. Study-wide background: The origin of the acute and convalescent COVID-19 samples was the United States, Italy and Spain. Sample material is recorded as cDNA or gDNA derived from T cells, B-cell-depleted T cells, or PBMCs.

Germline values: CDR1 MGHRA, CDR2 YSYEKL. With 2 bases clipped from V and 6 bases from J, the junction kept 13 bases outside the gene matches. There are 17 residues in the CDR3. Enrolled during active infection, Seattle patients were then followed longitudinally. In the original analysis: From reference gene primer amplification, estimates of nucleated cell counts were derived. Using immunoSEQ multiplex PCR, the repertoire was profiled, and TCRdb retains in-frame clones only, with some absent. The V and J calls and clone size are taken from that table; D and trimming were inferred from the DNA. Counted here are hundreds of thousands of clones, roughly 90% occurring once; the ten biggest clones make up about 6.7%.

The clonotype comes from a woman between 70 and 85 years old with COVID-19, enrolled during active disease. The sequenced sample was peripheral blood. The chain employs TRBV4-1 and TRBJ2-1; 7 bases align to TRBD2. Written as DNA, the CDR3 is TGCGCCAGCAGCCAATCCTCGGGGGGAGGGTTCCTCAATGAGCAGTTCTTC. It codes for CASSQSSGGGFLNEQFF.